One sample yielded the 23 T cell receptor beta chains listed below, sequenced in a study of prognosis after radiotherapy for stage I lung cancer. Two rounds of multiplex PCR amplified TCR beta CDR3 from genomic DNA. First-round PCR employed TRBV- and TRBJ-specific primers for each gene. One entry per CDR3 protein results from TCRdb running MiXCR on the multiplex PCR reads. Of some 39,000 distinct CDR3 sequences in the sample, approximately 25% are singletons; the top ten hold 25% to 30%. The input for sequencing was PBMCs, taken before or after stereotactic body radiation therapy (not recorded which). These receptors were collected from a donor aged 50 or older with non-small cell lung cancer.

For this clonotype: A far larger clone is just one base off, so this is likely a read error. The rearrangement links TRBV6-2 or TRBV6-3 to TRBJ1-5; weak D call: TRBD1 (5 bases). The CDR3 contains 15 residues. V shed 7 bases and J shed 4 bases, with 17 bases lying between them. Germline CDR1 reads MNHEY; CDR2 reads SVGEGT. The CDR3 DNA is TGTGCCAGCATACGAGAGTGGGCAGGGAATCAGCCCCAGCATTTT. Translating gives CASIREWAGNQPQHF.

This clonotype was counted many times. V usage is TRBV5-1 and J usage is TRBJ1-6, with D possibly matching TRBD1 (6 bases). The germline V and J ends were trimmed by 5 bases and 4 bases, with 13 bases remaining between them. The CDR3 is 15 amino acids. CDR1 and CDR2 (germline): SGHRS, YFSETQ. CDR3 bases: TGCGCCAGCAGGTCAGGGGATCTTTATAATTCACCCCTCCACTTT. It yields the protein CASRSGDLYNSPLHF.

This clonotype was counted many times. The limits of the CDR3 on the DNA are not certain, so only TCRdb's listed CDR3 is given. The chain joins TRBV20-1 to TRBJ2-3; TRBD2 was called by the table and not checked on the DNA. Both ends counted, the CDR3 spans 23 residues. Germline V gives CDR1 DFQATT, CDR2 SNEGSKA (reference sequence). This chain's CDR3 is CSARSLGGHSTDTQYFGADTQYF.

The sample holds many counts of this clonotype. The V call is TRBV9, the J call TRBJ1-3; maybe TRBD1 (6 bases). Per germline, CDR1 SGDLS and CDR2 YYNGEE. Between the trimmed V and J ends, which lost 4 bases and 0 bases, there was a span of 14 bases. This CDR3 has 16 amino acids. DNA for the CDR3: TGTGCCAGCAGCCCCTCCACAGGGATCTCTGGAAACACCATATATTTT. It encodes CASSPSTGISGNTIYF.

In its sample, this clonotype was seen many times. This rearrangement joins TRBV6-1 to TRBJ2-1, with D tentatively TRBD1 (6 bases). CDR3 length equals 15 residues. From germline, CDR1 is MNHNS and CDR2 SASEGT. V gave up 6 bases and J gave up 11 bases, with 23 bases separating them. CDR3 sequence (DNA): TGTGCCAGCAGCTCCCGACAGGATATCAGCCTAAAGCAGTTCTTC. It translates to CASSSRQDISLKQFF.

This clonotype was counted at least ten times. The rearrangement uses TRBV29-1 and TRBJ1-4, with D perhaps matching TRBD1 (6 bases). The CDR3 is 15 residues long. Germline V CDR1 and CDR2: SQVTM, ANQGSEA. The V and J ends lost 4 bases and 0 bases respectively, with 12 bases between them. The CDR3: CSVGGGHATNEKLFF. Here the CDR3 DNA reads TGCAGCGTTGGTGGGGGACATGCAACTAATGAAAAACTGTTTTTT.

This clonotype was seen at least ten times. A much larger clone is a single base away; this may be a read error. V usage is TRBV15 and J usage is TRBJ2-3, with 9 bases lining up with TRBD2. There are 14 residues in the CDR3. CDR1 is LNHNV, CDR2 YYDKDF, per germline (reference sequence). CDR3 sequence reads: CTTSMGLAGDTQYF. The CDR3 nucleotides are TGTACCACCAGCATGGGACTAGCAGGGGATACGCAGTATTTT. Looking up the rest from reference TRBV15 and TRBJ2-3 gives the full variable domain: DAMVIQNPRYQVTQFGKPVTLSCSQTLNHNVMYWYQQKSSQAPKLLFHYYDKDFNNEADTPDNFQSRRPNTSFCFLDIRSPGLGDTAMYLCTTSMGLAGDTQYFGPGTRLTVL.

In this sample, this clonotype turned up many times. This chain uses TRBV7-8 with TRBJ2-5; TRBD2 aligns across 8 bases. CDR3 size: 16 residues. Trimming cost V 2 bases and J 2 bases; bases outside gene matches: 7. CDR1 is SGHVS and CDR2 is FQNEAQ in the germline V gene. The DNA of the CDR3 is TGTGCCAGCAGCTTAACGGGCGGGGGGCCGCAAGAGACCCAGTACTTC. It encodes CASSLTGGGPQETQYF.

Comment on this clonotype: A much larger clone lies one base from this, so it may be a read error. This chain joins TRBV5-8 and TRBJ1-2; maybe TRBD1 (5 bases). CDR1 and CDR2 (germline): SGHTS, YDEGEE. Trimming took off 4 bases at V and 0 bases at J, with 16 bases between the two ends. The CDR3 spans 16 residues. CDR3 DNA: TGTGCCAGCAGCCAGCGAATCAGGGCCGCTAACTATGGCTACACCTTC. Translated: CASSQRIRAANYGYTF.

This clonotype was seen at least ten times. V and J are TRBV25-1 and TRBJ1-2; 10 positions match TRBD1. CDR1 and CDR2 (germline): MGHDK, SYGVNS. V was pared by 2 bases and J by 6 bases, with 6 bases of the junction left unmatched. This CDR3 is 15 amino acids long. The CDR3 sequence: CASSERAGTGDGYTF. In nucleotides, the CDR3 is TGTGCCAGCAGTGAACGAGCCGGGACAGGGGATGGCTACACCTTC.

This clonotype was found many times. The chain has TRBV5-5 and TRBJ1-1; no clear D. Trimming took 2 bases from V and 6 from J, leaving 17 bases between them. The CDR3 has 15 residues. Per germline, CDR1 SGHKS and CDR2 YYEKEE (reference sequence). The CDR3 here is CASSFAGSGSAEAFF. The CDR3 DNA reads as TGTGCCAGCAGCTTTGCCGGGTCTGGGAGCGCTGAAGCTTTCTTT.

In this sample, this clonotype turned up many times. The chain employs TRBV27 and TRBJ1-2; D unresolved. CDR3 length: 17 residues. V was pared by 0 bases and J by 6 bases, with 20 bases between. Per the germline V gene, CDR1 is MNHEY and CDR2 is SMNVEV (reference sequence). DNA for the CDR3: TGTGCCAGCAGTTTATCGGTGGGCCAACGTAGACCACATGGCTACACCTTC. As protein: CASSLSVGQRRPHGYTF.

Turning to this clonotype: One base away lies a much larger clone, so this may be a sequencing read error. The CDR3 loop is CASSEGGKRTEAFF. CDR3 nucleotides: TGTGCCAGCAGTGAGGGGGGAAAAAGGACTGAAGCTTTCTTT. This rearrangement joins TRBV2 to TRBJ1-1; tentative D call: TRBD1 (5 bases). CDR3 length: 14 residues. CDR1 is SNHLY, CDR2 FYNNEI, per germline. Between the trimmed V and J ends, which lost 3 bases and 5 bases, there was a span of 13 bases.

This clonotype appeared many times. CDR3 sequence: CASSKTGTGEAFF. The CDR3 coding sequence is TGTGCCAGTAGTAAAACAGGGACTGGAGAAGCTTTCTTT. The chain couples TRBV19 to TRBJ1-1, with a possible D match to TRBD1 (6 bases). The CDR3 is 13 amino acids. V lost 4 bases and J 8 bases, leaving 14 bases between the germline ends. CDR1 is LNHDA and CDR2 is SQIVND in the germline V gene (reference sequence).

As for this clonotype: It is likely a read error: a sequence one base away is far more abundant. The chain employs TRBV6-1 and TRBJ1-1; perhaps TRBD1 as D (5 bases). Trimming stripped 5 bases from V and 3 bases from J, with 16 bases between. Germline CDR1 and CDR2: MNHNS and SASEGT. The CDR3 has 15 residues. CDR3 residues: CASSPPSAGDTEAFF. The CDR3 DNA is TGTGCCAGCAGTCCTCCTTCGGCGGGGGACACTGAAGCTTTCTTT.

The sample holds many counts of this clonotype. This chain links TRBV30 with TRBJ1-2; 9 nucleotides match TRBD1. Germline V CDR1 and CDR2: GTSNPN, SVGIG (reference sequence). The CDR3 consists of 12 residues. J gave up 8 bases and V 5 bases, and 6 bases lay outside the gene matches. The CDR3 loop is CAWVQGAEGYTF. The CDR3 DNA follows: TGTGCCTGGGTACAGGGGGCTGAGGGCTACACCTTC.

This clonotype was recorded many times. The chain recombines TRBV12-3 or TRBV12-4 with TRBJ2-6; D remains ambiguous. Trimming removed 6 bases from V and 2 bases from J, with 8 bases in between. The CDR3 contains 14 residues. The CDR3 nucleotides read TGTGCCAGCAGCCCCTCCGCTGGGGCCAACGTCCTGACTTTC. Its protein is CASSPSAGANVLTF.

With regard to this clonotype: This may stem from a read error, because a much larger clone lies one nucleotide away. CDR3 DNA sequence: TGTTCCAGCAGCAGGGGCTGGGAGGACTCCTATGGCTACACCTTC. Its translation is CSSSRGWEDSYGYTF. The chain has TRBV5-6 and TRBJ1-2, with D possibly being TRBD1 (6 bases). Germline CDR1 and CDR2: SGHDT and YYEEEE. The CDR3 covers 15 residues.

This clonotype was detected many times. V gene TRBV5-4 combines with J gene TRBJ2-3; 7 bases fit TRBD2. This CDR3 is built from 15 residues. Germline V gene sequence: CDR1 SGHNT, CDR2 YYREEE (reference sequence). Germline trimming cut 5 bases from V and 1 base from J; bases unmatched to any gene: 7. CDR3 nucleotide sequence: TGTGCCAGCAGTCCCGGGGGGTCCCGCACAGATACGCAGTATTTT. It encodes CASSPGGSRTDTQYF.

This clonotype was counted ten times or more. The genes are TRBV28 and TRBJ2-1; D call uncertain. Trimming left V 7 bases short and J 15 bases short, with 19 bases between. Germline CDR1 MDHEN, CDR2 SYDVKM. The CDR3 totals 12 residues. CDR3 residues: CASTYKTSKWFF. DNA of the CDR3: TGTGCCAGCACCTACAAGACCTCCAAGTGGTTCTTC.

This clonotype has a count of ten or more. The V and J genes are TRBV11-2 and TRBJ2-2, with 12 bases lining up with TRBD2. With 5 bases clipped from V and 8 bases from J, the junction kept 3 bases outside the gene matches. The CDR3 length is 14 residues. Germline assignment: CDR1 SGHAT and CDR2 FQNNGV. DNA for the CDR3: TGTGCCAGCAGCCTAACTAGCGGGAGGGGGGAGCTGTTTTTT. Protein product: CASSLTSGRGELFF.

This clonotype was detected ten times or more. The chain recombines TRBV20-1 with TRBJ1-4; possibly TRBD1 for D (5 bases). Trimming removed 6 bases at V and 8 bases at J, with 16 bases between. The CDR3 covers 13 residues. Germline V gene lookup returns CDR1 DFQATT and CDR2 SNEGSKA (reference sequence). The CDR3 DNA reads TGCAGTGCCCCGGGACGGACCACAGAAAAACTGTTTTTT. Its protein is CSAPGRTTEKLFF.

This clonotype has ten or more counts. The rearrangement joins TRBV19 to TRBJ2-7; D might be TRBD2 (7 bases). The CDR3 runs to 16 residues. CDR1 is LNHDA, CDR2 SQIVND, per germline (reference sequence). Trimming stripped 4 bases from V and 0 bases from J, with 16 bases between. CDR3 DNA: TGTGCCAGTAGTAAGGAGGGGGGGGCGAGCTCCTACGAGCAGTACTTC. Amino acid sequence: CASSKEGGASSYEQYF.